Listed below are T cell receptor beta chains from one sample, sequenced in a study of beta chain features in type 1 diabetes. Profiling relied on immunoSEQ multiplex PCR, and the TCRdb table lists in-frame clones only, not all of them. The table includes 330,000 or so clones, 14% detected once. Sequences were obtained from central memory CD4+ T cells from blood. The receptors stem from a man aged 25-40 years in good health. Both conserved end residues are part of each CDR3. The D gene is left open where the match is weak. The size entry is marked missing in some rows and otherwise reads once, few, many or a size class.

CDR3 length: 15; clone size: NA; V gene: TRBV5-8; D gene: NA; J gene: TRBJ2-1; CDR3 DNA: TGTGCCAGCAGCCCTGGCTTTACGGTTGGAGTTGAGCAGTTCTTC; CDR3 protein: CASSPGFTVGVEQFF
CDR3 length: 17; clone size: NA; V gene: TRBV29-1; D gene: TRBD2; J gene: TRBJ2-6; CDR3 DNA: TGCAGCGTTCCGACCACTAGCGGGAGAGGTGGGGCCAACGTCCTGACTTTC; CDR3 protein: CSVPTTSGRGGANVLTF
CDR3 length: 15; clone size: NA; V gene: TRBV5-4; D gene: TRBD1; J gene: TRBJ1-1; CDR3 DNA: TGTGCCAGCAGCAGACAGGGGGGGATGAACACTGAAGCTTTCTTT; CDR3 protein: CASSRQGGMNTEAFF
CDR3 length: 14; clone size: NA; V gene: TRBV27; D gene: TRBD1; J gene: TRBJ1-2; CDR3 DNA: TGTGCCAGCAGTCCCTCGACAGGGGGGCTTAGACACTCCTTC; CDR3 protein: CASSPSTGGLRHSF
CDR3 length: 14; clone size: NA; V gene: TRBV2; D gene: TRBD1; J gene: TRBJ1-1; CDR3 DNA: TGTGCCAGCAGTGATAGACAGGGACCCACTGAAGCTTTCTTT; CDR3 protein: CASSDRQGPTEAFF
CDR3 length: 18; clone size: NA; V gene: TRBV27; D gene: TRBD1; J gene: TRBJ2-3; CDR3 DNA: TGTGCCAGCAAGCCGACAGGGGGCCACTTAGGAAACCCAGATACGCAGTATTTT; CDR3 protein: CASKPTGGHLGNPDTQYF
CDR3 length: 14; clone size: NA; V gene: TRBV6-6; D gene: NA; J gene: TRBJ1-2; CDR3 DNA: TGTGCCAGCAGTTACGCACGAGAGAACTATGGCCACACCTTC; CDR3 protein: CASSYARENYGHTF
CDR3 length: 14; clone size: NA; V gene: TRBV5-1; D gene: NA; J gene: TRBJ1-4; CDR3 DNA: TGCGCCAGCAGCTTGGCGCGGCCAGCTGAAAAACTGTTTTTT; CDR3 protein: CASSLARPAEKLFF
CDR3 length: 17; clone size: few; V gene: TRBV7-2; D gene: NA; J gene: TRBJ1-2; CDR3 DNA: TGTGCCAGCAGCTCTGGACAAAAGGTTAAAGCTGGCTATGGCTACACCTTC; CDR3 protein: CASSSGQKVKAGYGYTF
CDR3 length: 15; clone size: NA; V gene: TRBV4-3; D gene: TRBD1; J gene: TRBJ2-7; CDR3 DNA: TGCGCCAGCAGCCCAGGGACAGGGGTCCTCTACGAGCAGTACTTC; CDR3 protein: CASSPGTGVLYEQYF
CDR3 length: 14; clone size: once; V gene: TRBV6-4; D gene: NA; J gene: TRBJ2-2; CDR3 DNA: TGTGCCAGCAAAGAAGGGCTGGGCACCGGGGAGCTGTTTTTT; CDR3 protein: CASKEGLGTGELFF
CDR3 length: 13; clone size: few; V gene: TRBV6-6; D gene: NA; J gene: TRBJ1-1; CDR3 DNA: TGTGCCAGCAGTCCGCCGACGAACACTGAAGCTTTCTTT; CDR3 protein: CASSPPTNTEAFF
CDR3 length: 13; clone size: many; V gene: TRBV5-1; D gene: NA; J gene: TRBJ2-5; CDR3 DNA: TGCGCCAGCAGCTTGGCTAGCCAAGAGACCCAGTACTTC; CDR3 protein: CASSLASQETQYF
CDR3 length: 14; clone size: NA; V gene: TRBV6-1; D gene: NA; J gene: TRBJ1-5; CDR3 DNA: TGTGCCAGCAGCGGCAGACAGTCCGGACAGCCCCAGCATTTT; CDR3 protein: CASSGRQSGQPQHF
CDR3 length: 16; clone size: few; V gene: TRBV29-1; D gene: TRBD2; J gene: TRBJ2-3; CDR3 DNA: TGCAGCGCCCCGAGTTCAGGGACTAGCGGCACAGATACGCAGTATTTT; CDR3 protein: CSAPSSGTSGTDTQYF
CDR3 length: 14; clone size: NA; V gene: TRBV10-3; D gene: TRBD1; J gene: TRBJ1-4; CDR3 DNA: TGTGCCATCAGTGATGGGACAGGGGGCGAAAAACTGTTTTTT; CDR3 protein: CAISDGTGGEKLFF
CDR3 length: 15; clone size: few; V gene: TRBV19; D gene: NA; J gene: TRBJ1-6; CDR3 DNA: TGTGCCAGTAGTATAGATTCGGAAGGGGAGGCACCCCTCCACTTT; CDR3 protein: CASSIDSEGEAPLHF
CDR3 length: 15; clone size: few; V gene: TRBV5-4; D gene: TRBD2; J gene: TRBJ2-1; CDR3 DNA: TGTGCCAGCAGCTTGAATGCGGGGGGGATAAATGAGCAGTTCTTC; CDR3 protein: CASSLNAGGINEQFF
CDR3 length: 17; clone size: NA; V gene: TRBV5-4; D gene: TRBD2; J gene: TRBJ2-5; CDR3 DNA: TGTGCCAGCAGCTTACGGACTAGCGGGAGCTCCGGGGAGACCCAGTACTTC; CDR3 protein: CASSLRTSGSSGETQYF
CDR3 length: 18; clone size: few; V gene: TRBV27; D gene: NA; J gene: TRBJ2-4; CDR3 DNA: TGTGCCAGCAGTTTCGGCTTTTGGGGGGGACAAGCCAAAAACATTCAGTACTTC; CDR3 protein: CASSFGFWGGQAKNIQYF
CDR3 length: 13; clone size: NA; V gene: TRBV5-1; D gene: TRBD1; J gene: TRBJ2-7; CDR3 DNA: TGCGCCAGCAGCGCGACAGGGGCCTACGAGCAGTACTTC; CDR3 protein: CASSATGAYEQYF
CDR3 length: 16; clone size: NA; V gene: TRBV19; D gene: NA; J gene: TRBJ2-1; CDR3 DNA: TGTGCCTACAAAATAACGGACACGGGTTCGTACAATGAGCAGTTCTTC; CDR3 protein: CAYKITDTGSYNEQFF